A selection of T cell receptor beta chains follows, all from one sample in a study of CD8 T cells in ankylosing spondylitis. Each CDR3 protein is one row after TCRdb ran MiXCR on the 5' RACE reads. Of about 150,000 distinct CDR3 sequences detected, 30% to 35% appear once; the ten largest clones hold about 6.3%. Sequenced input: synovial fluid, either unsorted or a sorted T cell fraction (not recorded which). The receptors shown here come from a male donor with ankylosing spondylitis. The CDR3 runs from the conserved cysteine through the conserved F or W. D genes are given only for firm matches. Expanded clones get a size class; other rows say once, few or many, or leave the size out.

-	TRBD2	TRBJ2-1	TRBV11-2	19	CASSSVFRAGASRSDEQFF	TGTGCCAGCAGCTCCGTTTTTCGAGCGGGAGCTAGTAGGTCTGATGAGCAGTTCTTC
few	TRBD2	TRBJ2-3	TRBV7-6	17	CASSLNAGGGGTDTQYF	TGTGCCAGCAGCTTAAACGCGGGAGGGGGGGGCACAGATACGCAGTATTTT
few	-	TRBJ2-4	TRBV10-3	14	CAISELGTRNIQYF	TGTGCCATCAGTGAGTTAGGAACCCGGAACATTCAGTACTTC
few	TRBD2	TRBJ2-7	TRBV20-1	16	CSAPKQGLAGEDEQYF	TGCAGTGCTCCAAAACAGGGACTAGCGGGGGAGGACGAGCAGTACTTC
-	-	TRBJ2-7	TRBV12-3/TRBV12-4	13	CASSLQGAYEQYF	TGTGCCAGCAGTTTGCAGGGTGCCTACGAGCAGTACTTC
once	-	TRBJ2-3	TRBV29-1	14	CSGGTAVGTDTQYF	TGCAGCGGAGGGACGGCGGTAGGCACAGATACGCAGTATTTT
few	TRBD1	TRBJ1-2	TRBV15	15	CATSLETGGNYGYTF	TGTGCCACCAGCCTAGAGACAGGGGGGAACTATGGCTACACCTTC
-	TRBD2	TRBJ2-5	TRBV20-1	13	CSARRTSQETQYF	TGCAGTGCTAGGCGGACTAGCCAAGAGACCCAGTACTTC
-	-	TRBJ2-5	TRBV29-1	12	CSGNDRAETQYF	TGCAGCGGCAATGACCGCGCAGAGACCCAGTACTTC
once	-	TRBJ2-7	TRBV5-1	16	CASSLAGQGGSYEQYF	TGCGCCAGCAGCTTGGCGGGGCAGGGTGGGTCCTACGAGCAGTACTTC
-	-	TRBJ2-3	TRBV9	18	CASSVGPGGQASTDTQYF	TGTGCCAGCAGCGTAGGTCCGGGGGGACAGGCTAGCACAGATACGCAGTATTTT
-	TRBD1	TRBJ2-1	TRBV2	15	CASSEGQGGYNEQFF	TGTGCCAGCAGTGAGGGACAGGGGGGCTACAATGAGCAGTTCTTC
-	-	TRBJ2-1	TRBV20-1	14	CSAGKGLAYNEQFF	TGCAGTGCCGGAAAAGGCCTCGCTTACAATGAGCAGTTCTTC
-	TRBD2	TRBJ2-3	TRBV20-1	18	CSADPWTSGGRGSDTQYF	TGCAGTGCTGACCCATGGACTAGCGGGGGGCGGGGGTCAGATACGCAGTATTTT
-	-	TRBJ2-2	TRBV5-1	16	CASSLGRQANTGELFF	TGCGCCAGCAGCTTGGGCAGGCAGGCGAACACCGGGGAGCTGTTTTTT
few	-	TRBJ1-3	TRBV2	15	CASSAGQGLGNTIYF	TGTGCCAGCAGTGCGGGGCAGGGGCTCGGAAACACCATATATTTT
-	-	TRBJ2-1	TRBV18	14	CASSPLLGQGEQFF	TGTGCCAGCTCACCCCTACTTGGGCAGGGTGAGCAGTTCTTC
-	-	TRBJ1-1	TRBV27	16	CASSPRTMDDRSEAFF	TGTGCCAGCAGCCCGCGAACAATGGACGACAGATCTGAAGCTTTCTTT
few	TRBD1	TRBJ2-7	TRBV5-6	16	CASSPAGGHPDYEQYF	TGTGCCAGCAGCCCTGCAGGGGGTCACCCTGACTACGAGCAGTACTTC
-	TRBD2	TRBJ2-3	TRBV27	18	CASRGTSGRIWGTDTQYF	TGTGCCAGCAGAGGGACTAGCGGGAGGATCTGGGGCACAGATACGCAGTATTTT
-	TRBD1	TRBJ1-1	TRBV15	16	CATSRGGTGGNTEAFF	TGTGCCACCAGCAGAGGAGGGACAGGAGGGAACACTGAAGCTTTCTTT
medium-sized	-	TRBJ2-2	TRBV2	12	CASSLGSGELFF	TGTGCCAGCAGTCTAGGGTCCGGGGAGCTGTTTTTT
-	-	TRBJ2-1	TRBV10-3	13	CAISESSNGEQFF	TGTGCCATCAGTGAGTCGAGTAACGGTGAGCAGTTCTTC
-	TRBD2	TRBJ2-5	TRBV29-1	15	CSVEGTSGGQETQYF	TGCAGCGTTGAAGGGACTAGCGGGGGGCAAGAGACCCAGTACTTC